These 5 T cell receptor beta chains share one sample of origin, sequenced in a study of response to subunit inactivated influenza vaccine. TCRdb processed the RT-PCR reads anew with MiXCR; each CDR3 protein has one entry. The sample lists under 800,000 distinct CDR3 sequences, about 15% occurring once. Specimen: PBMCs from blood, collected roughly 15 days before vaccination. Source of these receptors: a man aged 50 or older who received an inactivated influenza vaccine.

The CDR3 loop is CSARGSASNYGYTF. In nucleotides, the CDR3 is TGCAGTGCTAGAGGGTCGGCTTCCAACTATGGCTACACCTTC. The chain carries TRBV20-1 and TRBJ1-2; the D is unclear. CDR3 length: 14 residues. CDR1 and CDR2 from the germline V gene are DFQATT and SNEGSKA (reference sequence). The V and J ends lost 1 base and 2 bases respectively, with 11 bases between them.

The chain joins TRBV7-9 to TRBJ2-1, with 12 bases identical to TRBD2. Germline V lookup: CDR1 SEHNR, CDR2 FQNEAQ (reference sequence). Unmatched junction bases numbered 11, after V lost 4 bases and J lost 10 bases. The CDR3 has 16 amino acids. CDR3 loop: CASSSTSGSARPEQFF. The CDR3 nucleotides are TGTGCCAGCAGCTCGACTAGCGGGAGCGCGCGGCCCGAGCAGTTCTTC. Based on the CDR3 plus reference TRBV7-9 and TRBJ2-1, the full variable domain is DTGVSQNPRHKITKRGQNVTFRCDPISEHNRLYWYRQTLGQGPEFLTYFQNEAQLEKSRLLSDRFSAERPKGSFSTLEIQRTEQGDSAMYLCASSSTSGSARPEQFFGPGTRLTVL.

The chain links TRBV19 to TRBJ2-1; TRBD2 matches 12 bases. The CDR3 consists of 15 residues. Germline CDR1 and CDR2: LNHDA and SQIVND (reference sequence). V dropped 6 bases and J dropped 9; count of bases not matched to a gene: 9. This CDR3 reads CASSPTSGSRGEQFF. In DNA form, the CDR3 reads TGTGCCAGTAGCCCGACTAGCGGGAGTCGCGGTGAGCAGTTCTTC. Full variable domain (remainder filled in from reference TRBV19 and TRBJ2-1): DGGITQSPKYLFRKEGQNVTLSCEQNLNHDAMYWYRQDPGQGLRLIYYSQIVNDFQKGDIAEGYSVSREKKESFPLTVTSAQKNPTAFYLCASSPTSGSRGEQFFGPGTRLTVL.

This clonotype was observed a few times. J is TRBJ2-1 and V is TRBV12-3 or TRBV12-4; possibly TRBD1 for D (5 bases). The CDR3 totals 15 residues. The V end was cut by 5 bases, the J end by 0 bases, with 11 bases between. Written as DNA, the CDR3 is TGTGCCAGCAGTCCTAGGACACCCTCCTACAATGAGCAGTTCTTC. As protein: CASSPRTPSYNEQFF.

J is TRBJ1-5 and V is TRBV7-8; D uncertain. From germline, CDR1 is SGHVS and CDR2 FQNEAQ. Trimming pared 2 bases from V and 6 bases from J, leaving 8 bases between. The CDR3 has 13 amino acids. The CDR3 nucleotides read TGTGCCAGCAGCTTAATCGGGGTTCAGCCCCAGCATTTT. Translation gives CASSLIGVQPQHF.